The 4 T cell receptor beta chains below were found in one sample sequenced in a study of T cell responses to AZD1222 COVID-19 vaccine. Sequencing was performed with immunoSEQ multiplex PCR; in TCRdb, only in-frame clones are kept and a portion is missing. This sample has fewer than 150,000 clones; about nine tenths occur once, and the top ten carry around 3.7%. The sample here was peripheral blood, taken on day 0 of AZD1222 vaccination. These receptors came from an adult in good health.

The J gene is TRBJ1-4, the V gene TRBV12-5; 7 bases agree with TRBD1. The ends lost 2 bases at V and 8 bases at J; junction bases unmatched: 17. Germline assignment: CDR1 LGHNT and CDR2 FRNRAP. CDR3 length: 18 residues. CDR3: CASGLTRDVQGREEKLFF. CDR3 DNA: TGTGCTAGTGGTTTGACCCGAGACGTACAGGGGAGGGAGGAAAAACTGTTTTTT.

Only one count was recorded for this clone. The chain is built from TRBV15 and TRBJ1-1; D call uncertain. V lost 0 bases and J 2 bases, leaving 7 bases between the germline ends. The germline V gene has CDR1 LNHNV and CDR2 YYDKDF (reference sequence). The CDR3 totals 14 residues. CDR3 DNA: TGTGCCACCAGCAGAGATCTAGGAAACACTGAAGCTTTCTTT. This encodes CATSRDLGNTEAFF.

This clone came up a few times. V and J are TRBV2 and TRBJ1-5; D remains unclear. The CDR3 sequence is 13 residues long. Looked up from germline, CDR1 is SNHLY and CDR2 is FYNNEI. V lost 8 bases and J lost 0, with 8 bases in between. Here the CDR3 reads CASQSNSNQPQHF. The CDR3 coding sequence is TGTGCCAGCCAGAGCAATAGCAATCAGCCCCAGCATTTT. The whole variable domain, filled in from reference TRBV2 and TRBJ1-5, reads EPEVTQTPSHQVTQMGQEVILRCVPISNHLYFYWYRQILGQKVEFLVSFYNNEISEKSEIFDDQFSVERPDGSNFTLKIRSTKLEDSAMYFCASQSNSNQPQHFGDGTRLSIL.

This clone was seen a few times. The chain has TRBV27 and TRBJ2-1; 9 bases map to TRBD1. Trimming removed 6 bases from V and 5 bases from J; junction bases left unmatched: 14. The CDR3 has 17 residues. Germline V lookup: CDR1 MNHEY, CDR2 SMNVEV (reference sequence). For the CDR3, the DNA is TGTGCCAGCAGACGCTCCGGGACAGGGTTCCTCAACAATGAGCAGTTCTTC. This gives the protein CASRRSGTGFLNNEQFF.